This is a list of T cell receptor beta chains from one sample in a study of blood T cell repertoires in COVID-19. TCRdb keeps only in-frame clones here, not all; method: immunoSEQ multiplex PCR. This table has 150,000 to 200,000 clones, 83% appearing once. Sequencing used peripheral blood. These receptors all stem from a woman between 65 and 79 years old with COVID-19, enrolled during active disease. CDR3s include the opening cysteine and the closing phenylalanine or tryptophan. D genes are given only for firm matches. For some rows the clone size is stated as once, few or many, or as a class when expanded; others skip it.

>TRBV3-1/TRBV3-2|.|TRBJ2-2|TRBD2
CASRGRGATGELFF
TGTGCCAGCAGAGGGAGGGGCGCCACCGGGGAGCTGTTTTTT
>TRBV5-1|.|TRBJ1-2|TRBD1
CASSGQGDGTYGYTF
TGCGCCAGCAGCGGACAGGGGGACGGCACCTATGGCTACACCTTC
>TRBV28|.|TRBJ1-2|TRBD1
CASSLLGQGAVHGYTF
TGTGCCAGCAGTTTATTGGGACAGGGGGCTGTTCATGGCTACACCTTC
>TRBV27|.|TRBJ2-1|TRBD2
CASQKLALLLAGGYNEQFF
TGTGCCAGCCAAAAACTGGCCCTCCTTCTAGCGGGTGGGTACAATGAGCAGTTCTTC
>TRBV4-3|.|TRBJ2-5|TRBD1
CASSQGDRGDRETQYF
TGCGCCAGCAGCCAAGGGGACAGGGGAGATAGGGAGACCCAGTACTTC
>TRBV18|.|TRBJ2-1|.
CASSPTQGYNEQFF
TGTGCCAGCTCACCAACCCAGGGGTACAATGAGCAGTTCTTC
>TRBV28|.|TRBJ2-3|TRBD1
CASTNRGYGTDTQYF
TGTGCCAGCACCAACAGGGGGTACGGCACAGATACGCAGTATTTT
>TRBV5-1|.|TRBJ2-3|TRBD1
CASSLPGQGADTQYF
TGCGCCAGCAGCTTACCGGGACAGGGAGCAGATACGCAGTATTTT
>TRBV9|.|TRBJ2-3|.
CASSPRLDTQYF
TGTGCCAGCAGCCCCCGACTAGATACGCAGTATTTT
>TRBV5-1|.|TRBJ1-4|TRBD1
CASSQGQGLGLFF
TGCGCCAGCAGCCAAGGACAGGGATTAGGCCTGTTTTTT
>TRBV7-9|.|TRBJ2-3|.
CASSLGWAHRGTDTQYF
TGTGCCAGCAGCTTAGGGTGGGCCCACAGGGGCACAGATACGCAGTATTTT
>TRBV3-1/TRBV3-2|.|TRBJ1-1|TRBD1
CASSRDRGPEAFF
TGTGCCAGCAGCCGGGACAGGGGGCCTGAAGCTTTCTTT
>TRBV7-2|.|TRBJ1-4|.
CASSLGGQGRSSEKLFF
TGTGCCAGCAGCTTAGGAGGGCAGGGGCGAAGTAGTGAAAAACTGTTTTTT
>TRBV19|.|TRBJ1-1|.
CASSLQENTEAFF
TGTGCCAGTAGCCTACAGGAGAACACTGAAGCTTTCTTT
>TRBV6-2/TRBV6-3|.|TRBJ2-3|.
CASSLHRPSTDTQYF
TGTGCCAGCAGTTTACACAGGCCAAGCACAGATACGCAGTATTTT
>TRBV9|once|TRBJ1-3|.
CASSGDRLSGNTIYF
TGTGCCAGCAGCGGAGACAGGCTCTCTGGAAACACCATATATTTT
>TRBV5-1|.|TRBJ2-1|TRBD1
CASSLLILGTGGNEQFF
TGCGCCAGCAGCTTGCTGATTTTAGGGACAGGGGGCAATGAGCAGTTCTTC